This entry describes one T cell receptor (beta chain). The specificity of this receptor is unknown. No base quality information exists; no much larger clone differs at one position. This sample was taken from a study of T-cell memory formation after mild COVID-19 (dated by TCRdb to the early 2020s). Regarding the study in general: TCR sequence clusters from the two donors were largely donor specific. Longitudinal TCRalpha and TCRbeta repertoire sequencing tracked T-cell clones expanding and contracting after mild COVID-19 in two donors. Two young, previously healthy adult volunteers, one female and one male, were included in the cohort. Paper-wide results and their limitations: SARS-CoV-2 specificity of the second-wave clones peaking on day 37 was not confirmed. Contracting CD4+ clones were found mainly in CM and EM memory subsets, while CD8+ clones were enriched in EMRA. Some responding clones were found in pre-infection memory, which suggests that pre-existing cross-reactive memory T cells took part in the SARS-CoV-2 response. Only a couple of mild cases were covered in the study, and larger cohorts including severe cases with pre-infection samples were considered necessary. From day 15 to 85, contracting clones showed balanced CD4/CD8 phenotypes, whereas a second wave of clones that expanded from day 15 to 37 leaned towards CD4+.

V sheds 8 bases and J sheds 5 bases, leaving 15 bases between their ends. Per the germline V gene, MDHEN is the CDR1 and SYDVKM is the CDR2. Including cysteine and phenylalanine, the CDR3 has 13 amino acids. CDR3 DNA only is kept here, 39 bases in frame from base 1. Ficoll-Paque density gradient centrifugation was the method used to isolate PBMCs. The reads were generated on an Illumina NovaSeq 6000. TCRalpha and TCRbeta cDNA libraries were built by 5'RACE with constant-segment primers, adding sample barcodes and unique molecular identifiers. RNA was extracted from every sample with Trizol reagent. The libraries were amplified in two PCR steps, and the second step added a second sample barcode and Illumina TruSeq adapters. The libraries were sequenced on an Illumina NovaSeq using 2 x 150 bp paired-end reads. Per the original workflow: Demultiplexing of reads and collapsing into UMI-guided consensus sequences were performed with migec v1.2.7. With mixcr v2.1.11, UMI consensuses were aligned to TRA and TRB V and J templates and assembled into clonotypes. A clonotype was counted as expanded or contracted only when both edgeR and NoisET called the clonotype significant, with the noise models trained on biological replicates. For edgeR calls, the thresholds were a false discovery rate-adjusted p below 0.01 and a log2 fold-change of 1. As an exploratory analysis of dynamics, max-normalized trajectories of the 1000 most abundant clonotypes were examined with PCA combined with hierarchical clustering. Each responding clone was given a CD4 or CD8 phenotype based on the CD4+ and CD8+ repertoires, which had been sequenced separately. TCRdb handled the public reads itself, with Q25 trimming in fastp and clone calling in MiXCR, and kept productive beta chains. Every CDR3 protein is listed once, alongside the most common genes and DNA of its rows. For this entry, the V and J calls and clone size follow TCRdb and not the study's own pipeline. The sample table contains 390,000 or so distinct CDR3 sequences; only one count was recorded for about 15% of them. The biggest ten clones account for 20% to 25% of the sample.

Recombination connected TRBV28 to TRBJ2-5; the D gene is possibly TRBD1, with 7 bases matching. The sequence derives from a man between 18 and 29 years old who had mild COVID-19 (a few samples of this study predate the infection). The sample titles of this study are shuffled in the database, so cell type and time point are left out; the donor was told from shared clones. The source material was PBMCs or a T cell subset sorted from them (not recorded which). The CDR3 here reads CASLGRGAETQYF. In nucleotide form, the sequence is TGTGCCAGCCTCGGCAGGGGGGCGGAGACCCAGTACTTC. Here the CDR3 is joined to the reference TRBV28 and TRBJ2-5 genes, and the full variable domain is: DVKVTQSSRYLVKRTGEKVFLECVQDMDHENMFWYRQDPGLGLRLIYFSYDVKMKEKGDIPEGYSVSREKKERFSLILESASTNQTSMYLCASLGRGAETQYFGPGTRLLVL.